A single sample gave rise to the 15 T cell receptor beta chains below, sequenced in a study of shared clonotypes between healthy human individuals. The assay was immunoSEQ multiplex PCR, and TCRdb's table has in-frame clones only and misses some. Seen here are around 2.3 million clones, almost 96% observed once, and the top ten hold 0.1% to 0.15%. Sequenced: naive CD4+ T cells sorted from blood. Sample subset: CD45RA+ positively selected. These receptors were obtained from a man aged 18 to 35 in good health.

The CDR3 nucleotides are TGCGCCAGCAGTGCAGGGGGAGGCGGGACGGCTTACAATGAGCAGTTCTTC. This sequence encodes CASSAGGGGTAYNEQFF. The V gene is TRBV10-1, the J gene TRBJ2-1; a weak D match, TRBD1 (7 bases). CDR3 length: 17 residues. Germline V gene data show CDR1 as WNHNN and CDR2 as SYGVQD (reference sequence). V was clipped by 4 bases and J by 4 bases, with 20 bases between them.

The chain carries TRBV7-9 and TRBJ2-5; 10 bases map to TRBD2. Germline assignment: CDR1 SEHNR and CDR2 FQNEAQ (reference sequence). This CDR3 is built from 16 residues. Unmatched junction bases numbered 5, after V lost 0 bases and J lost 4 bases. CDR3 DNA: TGTGCCAGCAGCTTAGCGGAGCTAGCGGGAGTAGAGACCCAGTACTTC. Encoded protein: CASSLAELAGVETQYF.

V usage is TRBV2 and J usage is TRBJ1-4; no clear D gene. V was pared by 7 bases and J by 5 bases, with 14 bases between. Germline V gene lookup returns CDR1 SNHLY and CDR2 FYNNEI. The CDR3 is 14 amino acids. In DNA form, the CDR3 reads TGTGCCAGCAACAGAGCCACTGGGAATGAAAAACTGTTTTTT. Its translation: CASNRATGNEKLFF.

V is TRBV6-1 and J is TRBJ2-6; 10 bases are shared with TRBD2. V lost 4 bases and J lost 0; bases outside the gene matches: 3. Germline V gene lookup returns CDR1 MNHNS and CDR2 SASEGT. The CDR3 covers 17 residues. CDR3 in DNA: TGTGCCAGCAGTGTACTAGCGGGGTACTCTGGGGCCAACGTCCTGACTTTC. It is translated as CASSVLAGYSGANVLTF.

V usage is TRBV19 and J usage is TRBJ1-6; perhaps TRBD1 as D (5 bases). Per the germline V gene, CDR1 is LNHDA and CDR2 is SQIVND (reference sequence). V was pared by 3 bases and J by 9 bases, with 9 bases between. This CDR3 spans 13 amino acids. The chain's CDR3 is CASSMTEGSPLHF. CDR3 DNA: TGTGCCAGTAGTATGACAGAGGGTTCACCCCTCCACTTT.

The CDR3 DNA is TGTGCCTCGCGGGGGGATCCGGGGGAGCAGTACTTC. Amino acid sequence: CASRGDPGEQYF. The chain recombines TRBV6-1 with TRBJ2-7; 8 bases are a match to TRBD2. The CDR3 is 12 residues long. The V segment lost 11 bases and the J segment 7 bases; nucleotides outside the gene matches: 10. Germline V CDR1 and CDR2: MNHNS, SASEGT.

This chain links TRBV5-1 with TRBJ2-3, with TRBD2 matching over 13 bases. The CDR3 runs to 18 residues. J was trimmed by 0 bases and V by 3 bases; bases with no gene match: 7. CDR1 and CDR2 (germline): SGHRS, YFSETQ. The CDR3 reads CASSWTSGGRGSTDTQYF. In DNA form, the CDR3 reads TGCGCCAGCAGCTGGACTAGCGGGGGTAGAGGGAGCACAGATACGCAGTATTTT.

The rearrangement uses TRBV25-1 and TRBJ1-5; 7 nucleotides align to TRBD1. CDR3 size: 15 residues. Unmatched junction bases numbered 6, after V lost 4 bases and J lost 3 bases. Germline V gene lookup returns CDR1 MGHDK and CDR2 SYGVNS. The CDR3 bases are TGTGCCAGCAGTGGACCGGGACAGTTCAATCAGCCCCAGCATTTT. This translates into CASSGPGQFNQPQHF.

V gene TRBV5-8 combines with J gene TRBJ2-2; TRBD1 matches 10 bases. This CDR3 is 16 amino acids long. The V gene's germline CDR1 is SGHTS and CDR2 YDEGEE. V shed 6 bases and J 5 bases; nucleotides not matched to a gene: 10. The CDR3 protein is CASTPFRTGGTGELFF. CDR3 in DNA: TGTGCCAGCACCCCTTTTAGGACAGGGGGAACCGGGGAGCTGTTTTTT.

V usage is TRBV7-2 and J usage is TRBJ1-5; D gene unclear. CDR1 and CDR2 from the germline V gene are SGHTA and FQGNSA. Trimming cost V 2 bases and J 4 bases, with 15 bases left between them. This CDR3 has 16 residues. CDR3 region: CASSLNAAGLNQPQHF. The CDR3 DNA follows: TGTGCCAGCAGCTTAAACGCGGCAGGCTTGAATCAGCCCCAGCATTTT.

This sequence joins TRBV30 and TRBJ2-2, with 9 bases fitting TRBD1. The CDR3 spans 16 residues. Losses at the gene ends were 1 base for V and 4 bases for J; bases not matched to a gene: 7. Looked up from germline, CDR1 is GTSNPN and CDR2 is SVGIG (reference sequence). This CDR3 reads CAWSAGTGRRTGELFF. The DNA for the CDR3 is TGTGCCTGGAGTGCCGGGACAGGGCGACGCACCGGGGAGCTGTTTTTT.

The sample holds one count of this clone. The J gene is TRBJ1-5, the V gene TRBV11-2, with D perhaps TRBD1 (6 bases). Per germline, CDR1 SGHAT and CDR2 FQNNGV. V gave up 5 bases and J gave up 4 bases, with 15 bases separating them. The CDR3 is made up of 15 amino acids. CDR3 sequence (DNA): TGTGCCAGCAGCCGCGGACAGCTGGAAAATCAGCCCCAGCATTTT. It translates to CASSRGQLENQPQHF.

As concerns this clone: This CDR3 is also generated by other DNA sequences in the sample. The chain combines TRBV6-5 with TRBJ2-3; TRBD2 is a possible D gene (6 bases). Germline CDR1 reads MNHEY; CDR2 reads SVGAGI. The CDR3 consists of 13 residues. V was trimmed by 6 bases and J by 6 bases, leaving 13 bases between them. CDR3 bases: TGTGCCAGCAGGGAGGGCGGTACTGATACGCAGTATTTT. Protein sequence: CASREGGTDTQYF.

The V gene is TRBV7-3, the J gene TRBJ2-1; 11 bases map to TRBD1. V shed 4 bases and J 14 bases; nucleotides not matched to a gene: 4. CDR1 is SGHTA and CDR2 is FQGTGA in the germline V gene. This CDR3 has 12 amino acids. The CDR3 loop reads CASSSGQGAEFF. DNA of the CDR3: TGTGCCAGCAGCTCCGGACAGGGGGCTGAGTTCTTC.

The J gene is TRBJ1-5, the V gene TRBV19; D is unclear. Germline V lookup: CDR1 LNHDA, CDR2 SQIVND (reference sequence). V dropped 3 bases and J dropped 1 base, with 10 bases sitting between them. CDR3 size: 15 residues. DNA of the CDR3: TGTGCCAGTAGTATTTCGGGCCAAAGCAATCAGCCCCAGCATTTT. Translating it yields CASSISGQSNQPQHF.